Each of the 14 T cell receptor beta chains below was sequenced from the same sample in a study of blood T cell repertoires in COVID-19. The table came from immunoSEQ multiplex PCR; TCRdb's copy has only in-frame clones and leaves some out. The sample holds about 140,000 clones; approximately 88% are singletons and the top ten take over 0.75%. What was sequenced was peripheral blood. These receptors were collected from a woman aged 45-59 years with acute or convalescent COVID-19.

The genes are TRBV6-6 and TRBJ2-3; 15 positions agree with TRBD2. J lost 4 bases, V lost 6 bases, and 2 bases had no gene match. The CDR3 covers 15 residues. CDR1 MNHNY and CDR2 SVGAGI come from the germline V gene (reference sequence). The CDR3 protein is CASRGLAGGADTQYF. Here the CDR3 DNA reads TGTGCCAGCAGGGGACTAGCGGGGGGCGCAGATACGCAGTATTTT.

The chain is built from TRBV6-2 or TRBV6-3 and TRBJ1-5; 9 bases fit TRBD1. Losses at the gene ends were 5 bases for V and 5 bases for J; bases not matched to a gene: 1. Germline loops: CDR1 MNHEY, CDR2 SVGEGT. The CDR3 loop spans 13 amino acids. For the CDR3, the DNA is TGTGCCAGCAGTAACAGGGGGCATCAGCCCCAGCATTTT. It encodes CASSNRGHQPQHF.

The genes are TRBV10-3 and TRBJ2-7; no definite D call. V was cut by 3 bases and J by 4 bases, with 10 bases left in between. Germline loops: CDR1 ENHRY, CDR2 SYGVKD. This CDR3 spans 13 amino acids. The CDR3 loop is CAISEPDGYEQYF. CDR3 nucleotide sequence: TGTGCCATCAGTGAACCCGACGGGTACGAGCAGTACTTC.

J is TRBJ2-7 and V is TRBV6-4; TRBD2 agrees at 15 bases. CDR3 length: 17 amino acids. Germline-derived CDR1 and CDR2 are MRHNA and SNTAGT. The trim removed 2 bases at V and 2 bases at J, leaving 4 bases unmatched. The CDR3 is CASSDTGLAGGPYEQYF. The CDR3 bases are TGTGCCAGCAGTGACACGGGACTAGCGGGGGGTCCCTACGAGCAGTACTTC.

The rearrangement joins TRBV6-5 to TRBJ2-7; 7 bases agree with TRBD1. Losses at the gene ends were 5 bases for V and 4 bases for J; bases not matched to a gene: 11. CDR1 is MNHEY, CDR2 SVGAGI, per germline. The CDR3 is made up of 15 amino acids. CDR3 loop: CASSLTLQGYYEQYF. In DNA, the CDR3 is TGTGCCAGCAGTCTAACCCTACAGGGGTATTACGAGCAGTACTTC.

This sequence joins TRBV7-3 and TRBJ1-4, with TRBD1 matching 9 bases. Per the germline V gene, CDR1 is SGHTA and CDR2 is FQGTGA. The CDR3 is 14 amino acids. J was trimmed by 6 bases and V by 4 bases; bases with no gene match: 3. For the CDR3, the DNA is TGTGCCAGCAGCTCGACAGGGGGAGATGAAAAACTGTTTTTT. Its protein is CASSSTGGDEKLFF.

This sequence joins TRBV19 and TRBJ1-2; D is uncertain. Germline-derived CDR1 and CDR2 are LNHDA and SQIVND (reference sequence). V lost 2 bases and J 7 bases, leaving 17 bases between the germline ends. The CDR3 length is 15 residues. The CDR3 loop is CASSISAGRDGGYTF. Here the CDR3 DNA reads TGTGCCAGTAGTATAAGTGCGGGCCGTGATGGTGGCTACACCTTC. Looking up the rest from reference TRBV19 and TRBJ1-2 gives the full variable domain: DGGITQSPKYLFRKEGQNVTLSCEQNLNHDAMYWYRQDPGQGLRLIYYSQIVNDFQKGDIAEGYSVSREKKESFPLTVTSAQKNPTAFYLCASSISAGRDGGYTFGSGTRLTVV.

The sample holds one count of this clone. The chain uses TRBV11-2 and TRBJ1-1; D is undetermined. Germline CDR1 is SGHAT and CDR2 is FQNNGV. Trimming took off 0 bases at V and 6 bases at J, with 5 bases between the two ends. CDR3 length: 12 amino acids. CDR3 sequence: CASSLEGAEAFF. CDR3 coding DNA: TGTGCCAGCAGCTTAGAGGGCGCTGAAGCTTTCTTT. The full variable domain, rest sourced from reference TRBV11-2 and TRBJ1-1, is EAGVAQSPRYKIIEKRQSVAFWCNPISGHATLYWYQQILGQGPKLLIQFQNNGVVDDSQLPKDRFSAERLKGVDSTLKIQPAKLEDSAVYLCASSLEGAEAFFGQGTRLTVV.

The chain recombines TRBV19 with TRBJ2-3, with a possible D match to TRBD1 (5 bases). The CDR3 extends over 12 amino acids. Germline loops: CDR1 LNHDA, CDR2 SQIVND (reference sequence). Trimming pared 5 bases from V and 5 bases from J, leaving 8 bases between. CDR3 sequence (DNA): TGTGCCAGTAGTTTGCAGGGAGATACGCAGTATTTT. Translation gives CASSLQGDTQYF.

This clone occurred once. This rearrangement joins TRBV10-3 to TRBJ1-5; maybe TRBD1 (5 bases). The CDR3 length is 13 residues. From germline, CDR1 is ENHRY and CDR2 SYGVKD. V shed 2 bases and J shed 5 bases, with 7 bases lying between them. CDR3 sequence: CAISEGGYQPQHF. The CDR3 coding sequence is TGTGCCATCAGTGAGGGGGGGTATCAGCCCCAGCATTTT.

The chain uses TRBV5-1 and TRBJ1-5, with D perhaps matching TRBD1 (5 bases). This CDR3 region has 15 residues. Germline-derived CDR1 and CDR2 are SGHRS and YFSETQ. The ends were cut back, 4 bases at V and 3 bases at J, with 14 bases in the middle. CDR3 sequence: CASSPGPEINQPQHF. CDR3 DNA sequence: TGCGCCAGCAGCCCAGGGCCAGAGATCAATCAGCCCCAGCATTTT.

The chain carries TRBV5-1 and TRBJ2-2; TRBD1 matches 9 bases. With V trimmed by 4 bases and J by 3 bases, 10 bases remained unmatched. This CDR3 has 17 residues. The germline gives CDR1 SGHRS, CDR2 YFSETQ. CDR3: CASSALTGGIDTGELFF. CDR3 nucleotides: TGCGCCAGCAGCGCCCTGACAGGGGGGATTGACACCGGGGAGCTGTTTTTT.

This rearrangement joins TRBV6-5 to TRBJ2-2, with 7 bases fitting TRBD2. The CDR3 is 16 amino acids. Germline CDR1 reads MNHEY; CDR2 reads SVGAGI. The ends lost 0 bases at V and 6 bases at J; junction bases unmatched: 7. In DNA form, the CDR3 reads TGTGCCAGCAGTTACTCGCCCCGACTAGCCCCCGGGGAGCTGTTTTTT. Residues: CASSYSPRLAPGELFF.

The chain employs TRBV19 and TRBJ1-1; TRBD1 aligns across 7 bases. The CDR3 length is 13 residues. Germline V lookup: CDR1 LNHDA, CDR2 SQIVND (reference sequence). J gave up 1 base and V 9 bases, and 5 bases lay outside the gene matches. This chain's CDR3 is CASSTGPNTEAFF. DNA of the CDR3: TGTGCCAGCTCGACAGGGCCGAACACTGAAGCTTTCTTT.